These T cell receptor beta chains were read from a single sample in a study of neurological immune-mediated disorders. TCRdb analysed the 5' RACE reads with MiXCR anew, one entry per CDR3 protein. This repertoire shows 20,000 to 30,000 distinct CDR3 sequences, more than 6% found once; its top ten account for more than 4.5%. Sequenced sample: PBMCs. Every receptor here comes from a middle-aged woman in good health. Each CDR3 is given without its conserved first and last residue.

J gene,V gene,CDR3 protein
TRBJ2-5,TRBV20-1,RAFQPWGAQETQY
TRBJ2-1,TRBV15,ATGGGRAYNEQF
TRBJ2-1,TRBV20-1,SAPLGWGNHNEQF
TRBJ2-5,TRBV7-3,ASSLSGRRETQY
TRBJ2-7,TRBV20-1,SARVRLASYEQY
TRBJ2-3,TRBV5-1,ASSLAWVDTQY
TRBJ2-2,TRBV5-1,ASSSGQGAGTGELF
TRBJ2-5,TRBV20-1,SAGGFGQGGVETQY
TRBJ2-3,TRBV29-1,SVEDEARLTDTQY
TRBJ2-3,TRBV2,ASRDQGVGTDTQY
TRBJ2-7,TRBV11-2,ASSFSLVGRYEQY
TRBJ2-1,TRBV20-1,SARRGRGYNEQF
TRBJ2-7,TRBV29-1,SVGFTGNEQY
TRBJ1-1,TRBV5-6,ASRLVGNNMNTEAF
TRBJ2-7,TRBV7-2,ASSSSGTSGSREQY
TRBJ1-1,TRBV28,ASSLPGTNTEAF
TRBJ2-3,TRBV12-3/TRBV12-4,ASKTVDTQY
TRBJ2-1,TRBV5-6,ASSSSGLSRDEQF
TRBJ2-7,TRBV27,AWREPGTGGIYEQY